This T cell receptor (beta chain) was recovered during a study of beta chain features in type 1 diabetes. Study-wide points: When VDJ junctions were examined, type 1 diabetes patients showed fewer insertions and more deletions. In patients and controls equally, PCR might favor templates that are shorter. Patients with Type 1 diabetes showed moderately but significantly shorter TCRB CDR3s in all four CD4+ subsets.

Between the trimmed V and J ends, which lost 2 bases and 0 bases, there was a span of 12 bases. This CDR3 region has 15 residues. Germline V CDR1 and CDR2: SGHNT, YYREEE (reference sequence). Expressed TCRB transcripts got sequenced, as all isolated RNA was reverse transcribed. Method: immunoSEQ multiplex PCR; TCRdb's copy keeps in-frame clones and lacks some. The sample includes 630,000 or so clones, over 11% seen only once; the top ten take approximately 0.043%. Stem cell-like memory, regulatory, central memory and naive CD4+ cells were sorted via CD45RO/CCR7/CD25/CD127/CD95/CD27. Only a few counts were recorded for this clone. No antigen is known for it.

The V gene is TRBV5-4, the J gene TRBJ2-7; D might be TRBD1 (6 bases). Input material: naive CD4+ T cells from blood. This receptor was obtained from a man in his late teens or twenties with type 1 diabetes. CDR3 loop: CASSLPTGSSYEQYF. In DNA form, the CDR3 reads TGTGCCAGCAGCTTACCGACAGGTTCCTCCTACGAGCAGTACTTC.